The rows below give T cell receptor beta chains drawn from one sample of a study of technical replicates of blood from a few donors. Profiled with immunoSEQ multiplex PCR; TCRdb holds only in-frame clones, not every one. This table has approximately 59,000 clones, nearly 95% appearing once. Sample: PBMCs. The receptors here all came from a human donor in good health. Some clones in this sample may be carry-over from other donors' samples. The CDR3 runs from the conserved cysteine through the conserved F or W.

V: TRBV12-5; J: TRBJ1-5; CDR3: CASGLGEGQRYQPQHF
V: TRBV7-8; J: TRBJ2-2; CDR3: CASRPNTGGAGELFF
V: TRBV5-1; J: TRBJ2-5; CDR3: CASSLARLRQGGETQYF
V: TRBV18; J: TRBJ2-6; CDR3: CASPSGGGRANVLTF
V: TRBV6-5; J: TRBJ1-1; CDR3: CASRKRDRNTEAFF
V: TRBV6-5; J: TRBJ2-1; CDR3: CASSLRGGDEQFF
V: TRBV7-3; J: TRBJ2-3; CDR3: CASSFSQGGGSDTQYF
V: TRBV15; J: TRBJ1-1; CDR3: CATSGTGRQAFF
V: TRBV7-2; J: TRBJ2-3; CDR3: CASSKEPSPQYF
V: TRBV11-2; J: TRBJ2-5; CDR3: CASSLAWRPQETQYF
V: TRBV4-1; J: TRBJ1-3; CDR3: CASSQDLVRQGSGNTIYF
V: TRBV29-1; J: TRBJ2-2; CDR3: CSVGHSNTGELFF
V: TRBV7-2; J: TRBJ2-7; CDR3: CASSLVGGGKSYEQYF
V: TRBV4-2; J: TRBJ1-4; CDR3: CASSRPGRGMDEKLFF
V: TRBV21-1; J: TRBJ2-7; CDR3: CASSVSNRCEEWYEQYF
V: TRBV25-1; J: TRBJ2-3; CDR3: CASSDSTPGLAGDTQYF
V: TRBV2; J: TRBJ1-4; CDR3: CASNRGNEKLFF
V: TRBV11-2; J: TRBJ1-1; CDR3: CASRPIKRGAEAFF
V: TRBV27; J: TRBJ2-7; CDR3: CASSFLGVSEQYF
V: TRBV19; J: TRBJ2-2; CDR3: CASSILQGARTGELFF
V: TRBV11-3; J: TRBJ2-5; CDR3: CASSLTGKETQYF
V: TRBV6-5; J: TRBJ1-1; CDR3: CASSYFQGAAEAFF
V: TRBV5-4; J: TRBJ2-5; CDR3: CASSLPSRGETQYF
V: TRBV7-9; J: TRBJ2-2; CDR3: CASSPSGANTGELFF
V: TRBV4-1; J: TRBJ2-4; CDR3: CASSPGQGAAKNIQYF
V: TRBV5-1; J: TRBJ2-5; CDR3: CASSLVPGQPRGQETQYF
V: TRBV20-1; J: TRBJ1-5; CDR3: CTPGNQPQHF
V: TRBV7-9; J: TRBJ2-7; CDR3: CASSPRIGTGSAEQYF
V: TRBV18; J: TRBJ2-5; CDR3: CASQRTQGEETQYF
V: TRBV9; J: TRBJ2-1; CDR3: CASSPGTSLRVSFF
V: TRBV5-8; J: TRBJ1-4; CDR3: CASSPYVQGENEKLFF
V: TRBV10-3; J: TRBJ2-7; CDR3: CAIREAGEISYEQYF
V: TRBV2; J: TRBJ2-1; CDR3: CASSGLGNEQFF
V: TRBV4-2; J: TRBJ2-5; CDR3: CASSQGRTGQETQYF
V: TRBV7-2; J: TRBJ1-1; CDR3: CASSPGGVRGEAFF
V: TRBV4-3; J: TRBJ1-2; CDR3: CASSQGAEQGNYGYTF
V: TRBV4-1; J: TRBJ2-5; CDR3: CASSHPLGGARETQYF
V: TRBV7-2; J: TRBJ2-3; CDR3: CASSLLAGGGTDTQYF
V: TRBV18; J: TRBJ2-3; CDR3: CASSPGTGADTQYF
V: TRBV6-6; J: TRBJ1-4; CDR3: CASSGQGGREKLFF
V: TRBV7-2; J: TRBJ2-3; CDR3: CASKTSGTTDTQYF
V: TRBV7-8; J: TRBJ2-7; CDR3: CASSPPLRLAVRDEQYF
V: TRBV4-2; J: TRBJ2-1; CDR3: CASSQEHSGRYEQFF
V: TRBV7-8; J: TRBJ2-7; CDR3: CASSLDRGIRSDEQYF
V: TRBV14; J: TRBJ2-7; CDR3: CASSPPGGTPSEQYF